This T cell receptor beta chain stems from a study of OX40 agonist ivuxolimab in advanced cancers. Study results and limitations: In CD8+ T cells, expanded clones were on average more numerous than in CD4+.

Sequencing was performed with immunoSEQ multiplex PCR; in TCRdb, only in-frame clones are kept and a portion is missing. The sample holds roughly 150,000 clones; around 94% are singletons and the top ten take about 0.31%. On this clone itself: Its target is not known.

Sequenced material: CD4+ or CD8+ T cells sorted from blood, taken in a trial of the OX40 agonist ivuxolimab. The clonotype originates from an adult with an advanced solid tumor such as melanoma, head and neck, liver or kidney cancer.

The DNA of the CDR3 is TGTGCCAGCAGCCGGAGCGGGGGACGAGAGACCCAGTACTTC. Its protein product is CASSRSGGRETQYF. The J gene is TRBJ2-5, the V gene TRBV11-3; TRBD2 matches 8 bases. V trimming: 5 bases; J trimming: 4 bases; junction bases outside the gene matches: 6. Looked up from germline, CDR1 is SGHNT and CDR2 is YENEEA. CDR3 size: 14 residues.